The 29 T cell receptor beta chains in this list originate from one sample, sequenced in a study of blood T cell repertoires in COVID-19. The repertoire was sequenced with immunoSEQ multiplex PCR; TCRdb's copy has only in-frame clones and lacks some. Altogether tens of thousands of clones are present, over 90% being singletons, with the ten largest covering over 1.5%. The sample consisted of peripheral blood. The receptors were gathered from a man in his fifties or sixties with acute or convalescent COVID-19.

The V and J genes are TRBV4-3 and TRBJ2-1; D possibly corresponds to TRBD1 (6 bases). Germline V gene data show CDR1 as LGHNA and CDR2 as YSLEER. The CDR3 covers 15 residues. Trimming stripped 4 bases from V and 6 bases from J, with 16 bases between. The CDR3 DNA is TGCGCCAGCAGCCTTCGGGACATAGGGGCCAATGAGCAGTTCTTC. Its protein is CASSLRDIGANEQFF.

The gene calls are TRBV7-3 and TRBJ2-5; TRBD1 matches 7 bases. In germline, CDR1 is SGHTA, CDR2 FQGTGA. The trim removed 5 bases at V and 5 bases at J, leaving 5 bases unmatched. This CDR3 has 13 residues. The CDR3, as DNA: TGTGCCAGCAGCCTAGACAGGGCGGAGACCCAGTACTTC. It yields the protein CASSLDRAETQYF.

The chain is built from TRBV12-3 or TRBV12-4 and TRBJ2-5, with a tentative D call TRBD2 (6 bases). V lost 7 bases, J lost 3 bases, and 12 bases lay in between. The CDR3 covers 13 residues. CDR3 sequence reads: CASTHGGKETQYF. The CDR3 nucleotides are TGTGCCAGCACCCACGGAGGGAAAGAGACCCAGTACTTC.

The chain uses TRBV27 and TRBJ1-1; perhaps TRBD1 as D (6 bases). CDR1 is MNHEY and CDR2 is SMNVEV in the germline V gene (reference sequence). The V gene lost 6 bases and the J gene lost 10 bases, with 18 bases spanning the gap. There are 13 residues in the CDR3. The chain's CDR3 is CASRDTGRGRAFF. CDR3 nucleotide sequence: TGTGCCAGCAGAGACACAGGGCGCGGCAGAGCTTTCTTT.

In its sample, this clone was seen a few times. V and J are TRBV20-1 and TRBJ2-7, with 8 bases aligning to TRBD2. Germline values: CDR1 DFQATT, CDR2 SNEGSKA (reference sequence). CDR3 length equals 11 residues. V lost 6 bases and J lost 5; bases outside the gene matches: 3. CDR3 bases: TGCAGTGCGGCGGGGGGTAACGAGCAGTACTTC. Its translation: CSAAGGNEQYF.

V and J are TRBV27 and TRBJ2-3; D is uncertain. V lost 2 bases and J lost 2, with 5 bases in between. The germline V gene has CDR1 MNHEY and CDR2 SMNVEV (reference sequence). The CDR3 spans 13 residues. This CDR3 reads CASSLQYTDTQYF. The DNA for the CDR3 is TGTGCCAGCAGTTTACAGTACACAGATACGCAGTATTTT.

The chain joins TRBV2 to TRBJ1-5, with D perhaps TRBD1 (5 bases). The CDR3 loop spans 13 amino acids. Germline lookup yields CDR1 SNHLY and CDR2 FYNNEI. V was trimmed by 9 bases and J by 0 bases, leaving 9 bases between them. The CDR3 nucleotides are TGTGCCAGTACCAGGGATAGCAATCAGCCCCAGCATTTT. Its protein is CASTRDSNQPQHF.

The chain couples TRBV2 to TRBJ2-7; TRBD2 matches at 9 bases. Germline assignment: CDR1 SNHLY and CDR2 FYNNEI. With V trimmed by 8 bases and J by 6 bases, 8 bases remained unmatched. This CDR3 spans 13 amino acids. As DNA, the CDR3 is TGTGCCAGCTCAGTAGCGGGAGTGGGCGAGCAGTACTTC. Its translation: CASSVAGVGEQYF. Based on the CDR3 plus reference TRBV2 and TRBJ2-7, the full variable domain is EPEVTQTPSHQVTQMGQEVILRCVPISNHLYFYWYRQILGQKVEFLVSFYNNEISEKSEIFDDQFSVERPDGSNFTLKIRSTKLEDSAMYFCASSVAGVGEQYFGPGTRLTVT.

The CDR3 region has the DNA TGTGCCAGCAGTTATATTCCCACAGGGCAAGAGACCCAGTACTTC. Encoded protein: CASSYIPTGQETQYF. This chain links TRBV6-5 with TRBJ2-5; D is possibly TRBD1 (6 bases). V shed 3 bases and J shed 2 bases, with 13 bases lying between them. The CDR3 has 15 amino acids. Germline V CDR1 and CDR2: MNHEY, SVGAGI.

The chain recombines TRBV10-3 with TRBJ1-5; D not certain. Germline V CDR1 and CDR2: ENHRY, SYGVKD. With 6 bases removed from V and 4 bases from J, the gap between germline ends came to 10 bases. CDR3 size: 13 residues. The CDR3 coding sequence is TGTGCCATCAGCGATGGACTGAATCAGCCCCAGCATTTT. Amino acids: CAISDGLNQPQHF.

The CDR3 DNA reads TGTGCCAGCAGCTTAAGCCAAGGCCAGGGTTCACCCCTCCACTTT. Amino acid sequence: CASSLSQGQGSPLHF. This chain connects TRBV7-2 to TRBJ1-6, with D maybe TRBD1 (5 bases). Looked up from germline, CDR1 is SGHTA and CDR2 is FQGNSA. V was cut by 2 bases and J by 9 bases, with 14 bases left in between. The CDR3 contains 15 residues.

The chain links TRBV19 to TRBJ1-5; D remains unclear. Trimming took 7 bases from V and 5 from J, leaving 12 bases between them. This CDR3 has 13 amino acids. CDR1 LNHDA and CDR2 SQIVND come from the germline V gene (reference sequence). The chain's CDR3 is CASNKGGDQPQHF. CDR3 nucleotide sequence: TGTGCCAGTAATAAGGGAGGCGATCAGCCCCAGCATTTT.

The chain has TRBV19 and TRBJ1-1; 7 bases align to TRBD1. Germline CDR1 reads LNHDA; CDR2 reads SQIVND (reference sequence). This CDR3 is built from 15 residues. Trimming cost V 2 bases and J 3 bases; bases outside gene matches: 6. CDR3 in amino acids: CASSISKGADTEAFF. The CDR3 DNA reads TGTGCCAGTAGTATATCCAAGGGGGCGGACACTGAAGCTTTCTTT.

The chain couples TRBV12-3 or TRBV12-4 to TRBJ1-4; D is unclear. This CDR3 contains 11 residues. V lost 6 bases and J lost 4, with 3 bases in between. This CDR3 is CASSNNEKLFF. CDR3 nucleotides: TGTGCCAGCAGCAATAATGAAAAACTGTTTTTT.

V and J are TRBV2 and TRBJ2-2, with TRBD2 identical over 13 bases. The CDR3 has 17 residues. Germline CDR1 reads SNHLY; CDR2 reads FYNNEI. Trimming cost V 6 bases and J 5 bases; bases outside gene matches: 9. CDR3 sequence (DNA): TGTGCCAGCAGCCCAAGGACTAGCGGGAGTGGTACCGGGGAGCTGTTTTTT. Residues: CASSPRTSGSGTGELFF. Using reference TRBV2 and TRBJ2-2 for the parts outside the CDR3, the full variable domain is EPEVTQTPSHQVTQMGQEVILRCVPISNHLYFYWYRQILGQKVEFLVSFYNNEISEKSEIFDDQFSVERPDGSNFTLKIRSTKLEDSAMYFCASSPRTSGSGTGELFFGEGSRLTVL.

This rearrangement joins TRBV11-2 to TRBJ1-4; TRBD1 is a possible D gene (6 bases). The germline V gene has CDR1 SGHAT and CDR2 FQNNGV. The V end lost 5 bases, the J end lost 8 bases, and 15 bases lay between the germline ends. The CDR3 is 14 residues long. The CDR3 is CASSPGRGSEKLFF. The DNA for the CDR3 is TGTGCCAGCAGCCCAGGCAGGGGTTCCGAAAAACTGTTTTTT.

This chain links TRBV28 with TRBJ1-1, with D possibly matching TRBD1 (5 bases). The CDR3 is 14 residues long. The V end was cut by 9 bases, the J end by 4 bases, with 18 bases between. Germline CDR1 reads MDHEN; CDR2 reads SYDVKM. CDR3 residues: CASLGPVWGTEAFF. The CDR3 DNA reads as TGTGCCAGTTTGGGGCCGGTATGGGGCACTGAAGCTTTCTTT.

V gene TRBV10-3 combines with J gene TRBJ2-7; 8 bases are a match to TRBD2. The J segment lost 7 bases and the V segment lost 1 base, leaving 0 bases of the junction unmatched. The CDR3 runs to 12 residues. Germline V CDR1 and CDR2: ENHRY, SYGVKD. CDR3 loop: CAISELAGEQYF. CDR3 nucleotides: TGTGCCATCAGTGAGTTAGCGGGAGAGCAGTACTTC.

This CDR3 reads CASSLEGGRGDTQYF. The CDR3 bases are TGCGCCAGCAGCTTGGAAGGCGGGAGGGGAGATACGCAGTATTTT. This chain uses TRBV5-1 with TRBJ2-3, with 9 bases fitting TRBD2. Germline values: CDR1 SGHRS, CDR2 YFSETQ. J lost 5 bases, V lost 0 bases, and 4 bases had no gene match. This CDR3 contains 15 residues.

The gene calls are TRBV7-6 and TRBJ2-5, with 8 bases identical to TRBD1. Germline CDR1 SGHVS, CDR2 FNYEAQ. Losses at the gene ends were 5 bases for V and 5 bases for J; bases not matched to a gene: 4. The CDR3 contains 13 residues. The CDR3 reads CASSPGGGETQYF. DNA of the CDR3: TGTGCCAGCAGCCCAGGGGGCGGGGAGACCCAGTACTTC.

CDR3 sequence (DNA): TGTGCCAGCACTGCCGGACAGGGGAGTAACTATGGCTACACCTTC. Amino acids: CASTAGQGSNYGYTF. V usage is TRBV27 and J usage is TRBJ1-2, with 9 positions matching TRBD1. The germline CDR1 and CDR2 sequences are MNHEY and SMNVEV (reference sequence). The CDR3 length is 15 residues. V shed 7 bases and J 1 base; nucleotides not matched to a gene: 7.

This chain uses TRBV7-2 with TRBJ2-7; D gene uncertain. The ends were cut back, 1 base at V and 11 bases at J, with 12 bases in the middle. The CDR3 covers 12 residues. The germline V gene encodes CDR1 SGHTA and CDR2 FQGNSA. Here the CDR3 reads CASSLVFERKYF. Here the CDR3 DNA reads TGTGCCAGCAGCTTAGTTTTCGAGAGGAAGTACTTC. Looking up the rest from reference TRBV7-2 and TRBJ2-7 gives the full variable domain: GAGVSQSPSNKVTEKGKDVELRCDPISGHTALYWYRQSLGQGLEFLIYFQGNSAPDKSGLPSDRFSAERTGGSVSTLTIQRTQQEDSAVYLCASSLVFERKYFGPGTRLTVT.

The chain has TRBV21-1 and TRBJ1-6; the D call of TRBD1 is as the table states it, not checked on the DNA. TRBV21-1 is labeled a pseudogene. The CDR3 totals 19 residues. The CDR3 spells CASSKCRIRDSSYNSPLHF. CDR3 nucleotides: TGTGCCAGCAGCAAGTGCAGAATCCGGGACAGCTCCTATAATTCACCCCTCCACTTT.

CDR3 sequence: CASRSAPQGYYGYTF. The CDR3 region has the DNA TGCGCCAGCAGATCCGCTCCTCAGGGCTACTATGGCTACACCTTC. The V call is TRBV4-3, the J call TRBJ1-2, with a tentative D call TRBD1 (5 bases). Germline V CDR1 and CDR2: LGHNA, YSLEER. The V gene lost 6 bases and the J gene lost 3 bases, with 17 bases spanning the gap. The CDR3 loop spans 15 amino acids.

The chain recombines TRBV7-9 with TRBJ2-7, with TRBD1 matching 10 bases. The ends lost 1 base at V and 2 bases at J; junction bases unmatched: 2. There are 15 residues in the CDR3. Germline CDR1 and CDR2: SEHNR and FQNEAQ (reference sequence). In DNA form, the CDR3 reads TGTGCCAGCAGCTTAGGACAGGGGGCTCCCTACGAGCAGTACTTC. Protein product: CASSLGQGAPYEQYF.

The rearrangement uses TRBV28 and TRBJ2-7, with 11 bases that match TRBD2. The germline V gene has CDR1 MDHEN and CDR2 SYDVKM. V shed 5 bases, J shed 1 base, and the junction held 1 base outside the gene matches. The length of the CDR3 is 14 residues. Here the CDR3 DNA reads TGTGCCAGCAGTGGGACTAGCGGATCCTACGAGCAGTACTTC. Translated: CASSGTSGSYEQYF.

As to this clone: The junction departs from the called germline gene at one end, perhaps through a read error. V and J are TRBV7-7 and TRBJ2-2; 7 bases align to TRBD1. Germline-derived CDR1 and CDR2 are SSHAT and FNYEAQ (reference sequence). The CDR3 covers 17 residues. The CDR3 DNA reads TGTGCTAGCAGCGCCGGGACAGCCCCAATGGGCACCGGGGAGCTGTTTTTT. It yields the protein CASSAGTAPMGTGELFF.

The chain joins TRBV19 to TRBJ2-1; 7 positions match TRBD2. V was pared by 3 bases and J by 9 bases, with 2 bases of the junction left unmatched. The CDR3 spans 12 residues. Germline-derived CDR1 and CDR2 are LNHDA and SQIVND (reference sequence). The CDR3 region has the DNA TGTGCCAGTAGTATTGGGGGGGGTGAGCAGTTCTTC. Residues: CASSIGGGEQFF.

This rearrangement joins TRBV14 to TRBJ2-1; the match to TRBD2 covers 8 bases. Trimming at V came to 4 bases and at J to 10 bases, leaving 6 bases not matched to a gene. CDR1 is SGHDN and CDR2 is FVKESK in the germline V gene. The CDR3 extends over 13 amino acids. The CDR3 here is CASSLGLAGEQFF. The CDR3, as DNA: TGTGCCAGCAGCCTTGGACTAGCAGGGGAGCAGTTCTTC.